The rows below give T cell receptor beta chains drawn from one sample of a study of blood T cell repertoires in COVID-19. Profiled with immunoSEQ multiplex PCR; TCRdb holds only in-frame clones, not every one. The repertoire holds some 700,000 clones, with 85% to 90% as singletons. Sequences were obtained from peripheral blood. These receptors came from a woman younger than 35 with acute or convalescent COVID-19. CDR3s include the opening cysteine and the closing phenylalanine or tryptophan. Fields, in order: V gene, clone size, D gene, CDR3 length, J gene, CDR3 protein, CDR3 DNA. The D gene is left open where the match is weak. Not all rows give a size; the values are once, few, many and, for expanded clones, a class.

v_gene: TRBV27
abundance: .
d_gene: .
len: 13
j_gene: TRBJ1-2
CDR3aa: CASRNSGSYGYTF
CDR3nt: TGTGCCAGCAGAAATTCCGGGTCTTATGGCTACACCTTC

v_gene: TRBV5-8
abundance: .
d_gene: .
len: 13
j_gene: TRBJ1-2
CDR3aa: CASSFRRNYGYTF
CDR3nt: TGTGCCAGCAGCTTCCGGCGGAACTATGGCTACACCTTC

v_gene: TRBV28
abundance: .
d_gene: .
len: 12
j_gene: TRBJ1-2
CDR3aa: CASTRGSFGYTF
CDR3nt: TGTGCCAGCACTCGAGGGAGCTTTGGCTACACCTTC

v_gene: TRBV30
abundance: once
d_gene: .
len: 13
j_gene: TRBJ1-5
CDR3aa: CAWRGGSNQPQHF
CDR3nt: TGTGCCTGGAGGGGGGGGAGCAATCAGCCCCAGCATTTT

v_gene: TRBV7-2
abundance: .
d_gene: .
len: 14
j_gene: TRBJ1-1
CDR3aa: CASSNRGIDTEAFF
CDR3nt: TGTGCCAGCAGCAACCGAGGGATCGACACTGAAGCTTTCTTT

v_gene: TRBV12-3/TRBV12-4
abundance: .
d_gene: .
len: 13
j_gene: TRBJ1-1
CDR3aa: CASRLAPNTEAFF
CDR3nt: TGTGCCAGCAGGCTGGCCCCGAACACTGAAGCTTTCTTT

v_gene: TRBV3-1/TRBV3-2
abundance: .
d_gene: TRBD2
len: 17
j_gene: TRBJ2-1
CDR3aa: CASSPGLAGGPWNEQFF
CDR3nt: TGTGCCAGCAGCCCCGGACTAGCGGGGGGGCCGTGGAATGAGCAGTTCTTC

v_gene: TRBV19
abundance: once
d_gene: TRBD1
len: 16
j_gene: TRBJ2-3
CDR3aa: CASSRIDRGLEDTQYF
CDR3nt: TGTGCCAGTAGTAGGATCGACAGGGGGCTTGAAGATACGCAGTATTTT

v_gene: TRBV5-5
abundance: once
d_gene: .
len: 16
j_gene: TRBJ1-2
CDR3aa: CASSSDGGEGYYGYTF
CDR3nt: TGTGCCAGCAGCTCGGATGGCGGGGAAGGTTACTATGGCTACACCTTC

v_gene: TRBV6-5
abundance: .
d_gene: .
len: 16
j_gene: TRBJ1-5
CDR3aa: CASSYSGAGTDQPQHF
CDR3nt: TGTGCCAGCAGTTACTCGGGTGCGGGGACCGATCAGCCCCAGCATTTT

v_gene: TRBV18
abundance: .
d_gene: .
len: 16
j_gene: TRBJ1-6
CDR3aa: CASSGGGGSYNSPLHF
CDR3nt: TGTGCCAGCTCAGGGGGAGGTGGCTCCTATAATTCACCCCTCCACTTT

v_gene: TRBV19
abundance: .
d_gene: .
len: 13
j_gene: TRBJ2-4
CDR3aa: CASSPTDKNIQYF
CDR3nt: TGTGCCAGTTCTCCGACAGACAAAAACATTCAGTACTTC

v_gene: TRBV6-5
abundance: .
d_gene: TRBD1
len: 15
j_gene: TRBJ2-2
CDR3aa: CASRRRGRGTGELFF
CDR3nt: TGTGCCAGCAGAAGAAGGGGGCGCGGCACCGGGGAGCTGTTTTTT

v_gene: TRBV6-4
abundance: .
d_gene: TRBD1
len: 16
j_gene: TRBJ2-3
CDR3aa: CASSEFPGQGADTQYF
CDR3nt: TGTGCCAGCAGTGAGTTCCCGGGACAGGGGGCAGATACGCAGTATTTT

v_gene: TRBV5-6
abundance: few
d_gene: .
len: 12
j_gene: TRBJ1-2
CDR3aa: CASSLARGGYTF
CDR3nt: TGTGCCAGCAGCTTGGCCCGAGGGGGCTACACCTTC

v_gene: TRBV6-4
abundance: .
d_gene: TRBD2
len: 15
j_gene: TRBJ2-3
CDR3aa: CASSKSGDGTDTQYF
CDR3nt: TGTGCCAGCAGTAAAAGCGGGGACGGCACAGATACGCAGTATTTT

v_gene: TRBV7-6
abundance: .
d_gene: TRBD1
len: 15
j_gene: TRBJ1-2
CDR3aa: CASSFFGTGGYGYTF
CDR3nt: TGTGCCAGCAGCTTCTTCGGGACAGGGGGCTATGGCTACACCTTC

v_gene: TRBV6-4
abundance: .
d_gene: .
len: 14
j_gene: TRBJ2-1
CDR3aa: CASSPLGGNNEQFF
CDR3nt: TGTGCCAGCAGTCCATTGGGGGGAAACAATGAGCAGTTCTTC

v_gene: TRBV21-1
abundance: .
d_gene: .
len: 15
j_gene: TRBJ1-2
CDR3aa: CASSKGKGQGYGYTF
CDR3nt: TGTGCCAGCAGCAAAGGTAAGGGACAGGGCTATGGCTACACCTTC

v_gene: TRBV12-3/TRBV12-4
abundance: .
d_gene: .
len: 13
j_gene: TRBJ1-1
CDR3aa: CASSLGAISEAFF
CDR3nt: TGTGCCAGCAGTTTAGGGGCCATATCTGAAGCTTTCTTT

v_gene: TRBV6-2/TRBV6-3
abundance: .
d_gene: TRBD2
len: 14
j_gene: TRBJ2-7
CDR3aa: CASSFSGGAHEQYF
CDR3nt: TGTGCCAGCAGTTTCAGCGGGGGGGCCCACGAGCAGTACTTC

v_gene: TRBV27
abundance: .
d_gene: .
len: 16
j_gene: TRBJ2-2
CDR3aa: CASSFPAGLNTGELFF
CDR3nt: TGTGCCAGCAGTTTTCCCGCGGGGTTGAACACCGGGGAGCTGTTTTTT

v_gene: TRBV19
abundance: .
d_gene: TRBD2
len: 15
j_gene: TRBJ2-7
CDR3aa: CASKIEAGGSYEQYF
CDR3nt: TGTGCCAGTAAAATAGAGGCGGGGGGGTCCTACGAGCAGTACTTC

v_gene: TRBV6-5
abundance: .
d_gene: TRBD1
len: 14
j_gene: TRBJ2-1
CDR3aa: CASSAGTVYNEQFF
CDR3nt: TGTGCCAGCTCAGCCGGGACAGTCTACAATGAGCAGTTCTTC

v_gene: TRBV6-4
abundance: .
d_gene: .
len: 15
j_gene: TRBJ2-3
CDR3aa: CASSDGPGRTDTQYF
CDR3nt: TGTGCCAGCAGTGACGGCCCGGGTCGGACAGATACGCAGTATTTT

v_gene: TRBV4-2
abundance: .
d_gene: TRBD1
len: 15
j_gene: TRBJ1-2
CDR3aa: CASSQEGQGAGGYTF
CDR3nt: TGTGCCAGCAGCCAAGAGGGACAGGGGGCGGGAGGCTACACCTTC

v_gene: TRBV3-1/TRBV3-2
abundance: .
d_gene: TRBD2
len: 15
j_gene: TRBJ2-3
CDR3aa: CASSPSGGVPDTQYF
CDR3nt: TGTGCCAGCAGTCCTAGCGGGGGGGTGCCAGATACGCAGTATTTT

v_gene: TRBV6-5
abundance: .
d_gene: .
len: 14
j_gene: TRBJ1-2
CDR3aa: CASSYSGGTYGYTF
CDR3nt: TGTGCCAGCAGTTACTCTGGGGGGACCTATGGCTACACCTTC

v_gene: TRBV10-1
abundance: .
d_gene: TRBD2
len: 17
j_gene: TRBJ2-3
CDR3aa: CASSESVSGGLTDTQYF
CDR3nt: TGCGCCAGCAGTGAGAGTGTCAGCGGGGGGCTCACAGATACGCAGTATTTT

v_gene: TRBV6-2/TRBV6-3
abundance: few
d_gene: .
len: 12
j_gene: TRBJ2-1
CDR3aa: CASSLADNEQFF
CDR3nt: TGTGCCAGCAGCTTAGCGGATAATGAGCAGTTCTTC

v_gene: TRBV18
abundance: .
d_gene: .
len: 14
j_gene: TRBJ2-1
CDR3aa: CASSQPGQYNEQFF
CDR3nt: TGTGCCAGCTCACAGCCGGGACAATACAATGAGCAGTTCTTC

v_gene: TRBV6-6
abundance: few
d_gene: .
len: 16
j_gene: TRBJ1-1
CDR3aa: CASSYRPGNMNTEAFF
CDR3nt: TGTGCCAGCAGTTACAGGCCAGGGAACATGAACACTGAAGCTTTCTTT

v_gene: TRBV10-1
abundance: .
d_gene: TRBD1
len: 19
j_gene: TRBJ1-5
CDR3aa: CASSEHGTGCQYSNQPQHF
CDR3nt: TGCGCCAGCAGTGAACACGGGACAGGTTGTCAGTATAGCAATCAGCCCCAGCATTTT